One and the same sample provided the 10 T cell receptor beta chains below, sequenced in a study of OX40 agonist ivuxolimab in advanced cancers. Clones were sequenced by immunoSEQ multiplex PCR, and TCRdb holds only the in-frame ones, with some missing. The table lists roughly 72,000 clones, roughly 80% of them singletons. The sequencing used CD4+ or CD8+ T cells sorted from blood, collected in a trial of the OX40 agonist ivuxolimab. The origin of the receptors is an adult with an advanced solid tumor such as melanoma, head and neck, liver or kidney cancer.

The chain uses TRBV10-1 and TRBJ1-5; D is unclear. The germline V gene encodes CDR1 WNHNN and CDR2 SYGVQD (reference sequence). This CDR3 is built from 12 residues. Trimming removed 3 bases at V and 0 bases at J, with 0 bases between. CDR3 nucleotides: TGCGCCAGCAGTGATAGCAATCAGCCCCAGCATTTT. Translation gives CASSDSNQPQHF.

This chain connects TRBV6-1 to TRBJ1-1, with D unresolved. This CDR3 comprises 11 residues. V was cut by 3 bases and J by 10 bases, with 9 bases left in between. Germline lookup yields CDR1 MNHNS and CDR2 SASEGT. In DNA form, the CDR3 reads TGTGCCAGCAGTGACAGTTTCGCAGCTTTCTTT. Protein: CASSDSFAAFF.

The chain employs TRBV6-5 and TRBJ1-6, with D unclear. This CDR3 is built from 12 residues. Germline V CDR1 and CDR2: MNHEY, SVGAGI. Trimming shortened V by 5 bases and J by 10 bases, and 9 bases separated the two germline ends. DNA for the CDR3: TGTGCCAGCAGTGACCTTTGGTCACCCCTCCACTTT. Translation: CASSDLWSPLHF.

This clone was recorded a few times. The V and J genes are TRBV7-3 and TRBJ2-2, with 8 bases fitting TRBD2. The CDR3 totals 16 residues. The V gene end was trimmed by 1 base and the J gene end by 5 bases; junction bases not matched to a gene: 6. Germline values: CDR1 SGHTA, CDR2 FQGTGA. DNA of the CDR3: TGTGCCAGCAGCTTAATAGCGGGGCAAACTACCGGGGAGCTGTTTTTT. Translated, it gives CASSLIAGQTTGELFF.

This clone was seen a few times. J is TRBJ1-6 and V is TRBV5-5; D call uncertain. Germline-derived CDR1 and CDR2 are SGHKS and YYEKEE (reference sequence). V shed 0 bases and J shed 1 base, with 8 bases lying between them. This CDR3 comprises 16 residues. Here the CDR3 DNA reads TGTGCCAGCAGCTTGGTGAAGGTTTCCTATAATTCACCCCTCCACTTT. Translating it yields CASSLVKVSYNSPLHF.

The V gene is TRBV6-5, the J gene TRBJ1-1; D is ambiguous. Deletions cut 0 bases from V and 5 bases from J, with 13 bases between. Germline-derived CDR1 and CDR2 are MNHEY and SVGAGI. The CDR3 has 15 amino acids. CDR3 residues: CASSYSLTLGTEAFF. The CDR3 region has the DNA TGTGCCAGCAGTTACTCTCTGACCCTGGGAACTGAAGCTTTCTTT.

The genes are TRBV7-9 and TRBJ2-2, with TRBD1 matching 7 bases. The CDR3 has 15 residues. The ends lost 4 bases at V and 5 bases at J; junction bases unmatched: 7. Germline V gene data show CDR1 as SEHNR and CDR2 as FQNEAQ (reference sequence). This chain's CDR3 is CASSWGQGETGELFF. Here the CDR3 DNA reads TGTGCCAGCAGCTGGGGGCAGGGGGAAACCGGGGAGCTGTTTTTT.

The chain has TRBV19 and TRBJ1-4; D unclear. The ends were cut back, 4 bases at V and 3 bases at J, with 6 bases in the middle. This CDR3 contains 13 residues. Germline CDR1 and CDR2: LNHDA and SQIVND (reference sequence). CDR3 region: CASSNTANEKLFF. CDR3 in DNA: TGTGCCAGTAGTAACACGGCTAATGAAAAACTGTTTTTT.

V and J are TRBV4-1 and TRBJ1-2, with D uncertain. The CDR3 consists of 15 residues. The V gene lost 1 base and the J gene lost 3 bases, with 12 bases spanning the gap. CDR1 is MGHRA and CDR2 is YSYEKL in the germline V gene. CDR3 sequence: CASSQGPGVYYGYTF. The CDR3 DNA follows: TGCGCCAGCAGCCAAGGGCCCGGGGTGTACTATGGCTACACCTTC.

This clone has a handful of counts. The chain joins TRBV7-2 to TRBJ2-1; D is perhaps TRBD2 (5 bases). V lost 1 base to trimming and J lost 5 bases, with 9 bases between them. Germline assignment: CDR1 SGHTA and CDR2 FQGNSA. The CDR3 covers 14 residues. The CDR3 spells CASSLGPGNNEQFF. CDR3 bases: TGTGCCAGCAGCTTAGGACCGGGGAACAATGAGCAGTTCTTC.